Presented here are 11 T cell receptor beta chains from one specimen sequenced in a study of T-cell memory formation after mild COVID-19. Using its own MiXCR run on the 5' RACE reads, TCRdb lists one record per CDR3 protein. The table records some 310,000 distinct CDR3 sequences, about 20% of them present only once. The material sequenced was PBMCs or a T cell subset sorted from them (not recorded which). The source of these receptors is a man between 18 and 35 years old who had mild COVID-19 (a few samples of this study predate the infection). Cell type and time point are not known.

V gene TRBV6-2 or TRBV6-3 combines with J gene TRBJ2-7; TRBD1 might be the D (5 bases). CDR1 is MNHEY and CDR2 is SVGEGT in the germline V gene. CDR3 length: 14 amino acids. V gave up 6 bases and J gave up 6 bases, with 18 bases separating them. The CDR3 sequence: CASRPAGQAREQYF. The CDR3 nucleotides read TGTGCCAGCAGGCCAGCAGGGCAGGCCCGCGAGCAGTACTTC.

This chain links TRBV4-1 with TRBJ1-5; TRBD1 is a possible D gene (5 bases). This CDR3 is built from 14 residues. Trimming left V 1 base short and J 11 bases short, with 15 bases between. In germline, CDR1 is MGHRA, CDR2 YSYEKL. In nucleotides, the CDR3 is TGCGCCAGCAGCCAAGGGGCGGGTCCGGGGGCCCAGCATTTT. This sequence encodes CASSQGAGPGAQHF.

The chain links TRBV6-2 or TRBV6-3 to TRBJ2-5; 12 bases map to TRBD2. The CDR3 spans 15 residues. Germline V gives CDR1 MNHEY, CDR2 SVGEGT. Trimming removed 2 bases from V and 5 bases from J; junction bases left unmatched: 3. This CDR3 is CASSYPSGGAETQYF. CDR3 DNA sequence: TGTGCCAGCAGTTACCCTAGCGGGGGGGCGGAGACCCAGTACTTC.

V gene TRBV6-2 or TRBV6-3 combines with J gene TRBJ2-5; 7 bases are a match to TRBD2. The V gene's germline CDR1 is MNHEY and CDR2 SVGEGT. V lost 0 bases to trimming and J lost 4 bases; unmatched junction nucleotides: 11. The CDR3 is 17 amino acids. CDR3: CASSYSETSTPGETQYF. CDR3 DNA: TGTGCCAGCAGTTACTCGGAGACTAGCACCCCCGGAGAGACCCAGTACTTC.

The chain carries TRBV11-1 and TRBJ1-1; D is unresolved. CDR3 length equals 13 residues. Germline values: CDR1 SGHAT, CDR2 FQDESV (reference sequence). Between the trimmed V and J ends, which lost 5 bases and 3 bases, there was a span of 10 bases. CDR3 protein: CASSDTPDTEAFF. CDR3 bases: TGTGCCAGCAGCGACACTCCAGACACTGAAGCTTTCTTT.

This clonotype was seen only a few times. V usage is TRBV9 and J usage is TRBJ1-1, with a weak D call TRBD1 (5 bases). Germline CDR1 is SGDLS and CDR2 is YYNGEE. V lost 4 bases and J lost 0, with 10 bases in between. The CDR3 covers 14 residues. The CDR3 DNA sequence: TGTGCCAGCAGCTCTGTCAGGGTGAACACTGAAGCTTTCTTT. Protein product: CASSSVRVNTEAFF.

The chain links TRBV15 to TRBJ2-5, with D perhaps TRBD1 (5 bases). This CDR3 is 15 amino acids long. The V end lost 1 base, the J end lost 2 bases, and 11 bases lay between the germline ends. The V gene's germline CDR1 is LNHNV and CDR2 YYDKDF (reference sequence). CDR3 nucleotides: TGTGCCACCAGCAGAGCTGGGGCAGCACAAGAGACCCAGTACTTC. It translates to CATSRAGAAQETQYF. The complete variable domain, with remaining parts taken from reference TRBV15 and TRBJ2-5, reads DAMVIQNPRYQVTQFGKPVTLSCSQTLNHNVMYWYQQKSSQAPKLLFHYYDKDFNNEADTPDNFQSRRPNTSFCFLDIRSPGLGDTAMYLCATSRAGAAQETQYFGPGTRLLVL.

This clonotype was counted only a few times. V gene TRBV6-6 combines with J gene TRBJ1-1; D call uncertain. V gave up 7 bases and J gave up 4 bases, with 4 bases separating them. The germline V gene encodes CDR1 MNHNY and CDR2 SVGAGI (reference sequence). There are 10 residues in the CDR3. CDR3: CASTSTEAFF. The CDR3 bases are TGTGCCAGCACAAGCACTGAAGCTTTCTTT.

This sequence joins TRBV7-2 and TRBJ1-2, with D hard to call. Germline V gene lookup returns CDR1 SGHTA and CDR2 FQGNSA. There are 15 residues in the CDR3. Trimming removed 5 bases at V and 1 base at J, with 14 bases between. The DNA for the CDR3 is TGTGCCAGCAGCCCACTGGCGGGCCTTAACTATGGCTACACCTTC. As protein: CASSPLAGLNYGYTF.

The chain is built from TRBV9 and TRBJ1-2; 7 nucleotides agree with TRBD1. This CDR3 is built from 14 residues. Germline V CDR1 and CDR2: SGDLS, YYNGEE. The V and J ends lost 4 bases and 5 bases, in that order; junction bases with no gene match: 8. This CDR3 is CASSPRGGSYGYTF. The CDR3 nucleotides are TGTGCCAGCAGCCCCAGGGGGGGCTCATATGGCTACACCTTC.

This clonotype was counted many times. V is TRBV5-1 and J is TRBJ2-7; weak D call: TRBD1 (5 bases). The ends were cut back, 5 bases at V and 2 bases at J, with 14 bases in the middle. Germline V gene lookup returns CDR1 SGHRS and CDR2 YFSETQ. The CDR3 has 14 amino acids. Here the CDR3 DNA reads TGCGCCAGCAGACACCCGCCGACAGCCTACGAGCAGTACTTC. It translates to CASRHPPTAYEQYF.